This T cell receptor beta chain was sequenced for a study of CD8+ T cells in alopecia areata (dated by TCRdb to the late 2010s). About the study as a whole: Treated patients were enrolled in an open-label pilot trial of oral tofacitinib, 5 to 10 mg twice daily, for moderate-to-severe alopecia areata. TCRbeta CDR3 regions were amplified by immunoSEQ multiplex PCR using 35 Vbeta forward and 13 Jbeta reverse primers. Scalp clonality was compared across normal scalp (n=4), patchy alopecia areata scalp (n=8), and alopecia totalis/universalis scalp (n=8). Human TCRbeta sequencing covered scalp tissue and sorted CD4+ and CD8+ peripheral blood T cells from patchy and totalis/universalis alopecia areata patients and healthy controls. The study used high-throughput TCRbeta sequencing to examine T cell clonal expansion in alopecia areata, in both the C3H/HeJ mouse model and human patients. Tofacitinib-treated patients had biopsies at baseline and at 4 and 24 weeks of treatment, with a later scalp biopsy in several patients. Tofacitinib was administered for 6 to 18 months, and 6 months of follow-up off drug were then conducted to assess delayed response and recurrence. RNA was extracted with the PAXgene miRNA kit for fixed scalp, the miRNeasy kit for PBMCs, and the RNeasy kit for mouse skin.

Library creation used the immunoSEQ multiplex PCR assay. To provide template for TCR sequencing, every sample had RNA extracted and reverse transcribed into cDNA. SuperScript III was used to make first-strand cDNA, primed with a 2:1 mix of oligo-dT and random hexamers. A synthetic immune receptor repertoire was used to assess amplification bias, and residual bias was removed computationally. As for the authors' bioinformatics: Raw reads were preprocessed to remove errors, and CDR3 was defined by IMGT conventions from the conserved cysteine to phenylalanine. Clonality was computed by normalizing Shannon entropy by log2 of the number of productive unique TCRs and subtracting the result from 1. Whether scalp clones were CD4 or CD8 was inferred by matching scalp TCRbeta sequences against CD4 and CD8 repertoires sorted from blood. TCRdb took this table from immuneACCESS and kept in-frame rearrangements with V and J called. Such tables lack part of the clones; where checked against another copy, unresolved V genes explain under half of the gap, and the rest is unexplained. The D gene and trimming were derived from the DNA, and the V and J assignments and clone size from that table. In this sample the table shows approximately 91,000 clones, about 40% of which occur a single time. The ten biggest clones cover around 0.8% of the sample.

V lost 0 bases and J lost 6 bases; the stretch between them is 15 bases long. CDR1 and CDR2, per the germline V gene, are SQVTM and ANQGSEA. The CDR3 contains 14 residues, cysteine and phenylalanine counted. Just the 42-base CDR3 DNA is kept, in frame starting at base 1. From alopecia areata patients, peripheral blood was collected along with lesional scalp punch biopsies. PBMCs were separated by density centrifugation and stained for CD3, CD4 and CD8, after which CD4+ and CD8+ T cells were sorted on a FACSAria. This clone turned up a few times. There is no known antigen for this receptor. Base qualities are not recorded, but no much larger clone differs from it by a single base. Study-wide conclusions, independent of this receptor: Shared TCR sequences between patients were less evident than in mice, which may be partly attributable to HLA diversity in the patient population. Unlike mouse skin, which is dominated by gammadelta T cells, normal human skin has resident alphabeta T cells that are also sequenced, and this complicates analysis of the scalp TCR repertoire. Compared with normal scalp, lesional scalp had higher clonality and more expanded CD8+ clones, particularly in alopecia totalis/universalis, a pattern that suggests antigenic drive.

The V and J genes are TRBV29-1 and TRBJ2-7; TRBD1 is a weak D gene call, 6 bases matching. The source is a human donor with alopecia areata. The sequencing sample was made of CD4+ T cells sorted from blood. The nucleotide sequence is TGCAGCGTTGAAGATCGAGGTCAGGGGCCCGAGCAGTACTTC. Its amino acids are CSVEDRGQGPEQYF.